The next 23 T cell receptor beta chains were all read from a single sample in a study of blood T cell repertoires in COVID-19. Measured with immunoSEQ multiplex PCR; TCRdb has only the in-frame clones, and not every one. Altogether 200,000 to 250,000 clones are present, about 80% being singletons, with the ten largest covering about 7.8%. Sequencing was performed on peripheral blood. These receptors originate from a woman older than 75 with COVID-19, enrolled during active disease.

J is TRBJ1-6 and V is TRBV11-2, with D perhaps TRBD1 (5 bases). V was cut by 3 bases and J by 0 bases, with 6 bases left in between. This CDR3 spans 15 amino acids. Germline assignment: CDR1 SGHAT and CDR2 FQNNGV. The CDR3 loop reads CASSLGGSYNSPLHF. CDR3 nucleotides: TGTGCCAGCAGCTTGGGGGGCTCCTATAATTCACCCCTCCACTTT.

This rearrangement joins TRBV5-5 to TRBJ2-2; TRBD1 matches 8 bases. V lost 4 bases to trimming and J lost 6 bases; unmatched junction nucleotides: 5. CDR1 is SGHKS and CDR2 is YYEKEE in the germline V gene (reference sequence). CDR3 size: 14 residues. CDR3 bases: TGTGCCAGCAGCCGACAGGGGTTGCCCGGGGAGCTGTTTTTT. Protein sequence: CASSRQGLPGELFF.

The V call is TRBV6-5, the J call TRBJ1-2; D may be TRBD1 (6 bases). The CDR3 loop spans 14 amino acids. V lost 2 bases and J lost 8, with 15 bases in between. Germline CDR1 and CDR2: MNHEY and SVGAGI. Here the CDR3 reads CASSYHLGAEGYTF. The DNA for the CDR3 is TGTGCCAGCAGTTACCACCTGGGGGCTGAGGGCTACACCTTC.

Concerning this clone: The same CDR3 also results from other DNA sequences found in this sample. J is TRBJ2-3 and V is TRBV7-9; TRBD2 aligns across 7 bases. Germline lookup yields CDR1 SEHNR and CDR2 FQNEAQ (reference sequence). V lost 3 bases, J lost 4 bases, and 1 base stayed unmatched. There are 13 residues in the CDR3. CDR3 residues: CASSLSGADTQYF. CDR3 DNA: TGTGCCAGCAGCTTGAGCGGGGCAGATACGCAGTATTTT.

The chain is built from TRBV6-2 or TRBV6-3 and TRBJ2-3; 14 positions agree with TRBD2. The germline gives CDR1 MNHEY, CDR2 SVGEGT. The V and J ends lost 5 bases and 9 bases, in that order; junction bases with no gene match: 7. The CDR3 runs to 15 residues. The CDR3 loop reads CASSRTSGGPGTQYF. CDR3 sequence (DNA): TGTGCCAGCAGTAGGACTAGCGGGGGGCCTGGCACGCAGTATTTT.

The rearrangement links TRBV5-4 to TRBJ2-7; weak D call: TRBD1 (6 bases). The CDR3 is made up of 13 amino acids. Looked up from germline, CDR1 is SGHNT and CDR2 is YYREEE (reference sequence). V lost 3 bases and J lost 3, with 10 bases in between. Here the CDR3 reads CASSSTGFYEQYF. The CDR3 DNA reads TGTGCCAGCAGCTCGACAGGTTTCTACGAGCAGTACTTC.

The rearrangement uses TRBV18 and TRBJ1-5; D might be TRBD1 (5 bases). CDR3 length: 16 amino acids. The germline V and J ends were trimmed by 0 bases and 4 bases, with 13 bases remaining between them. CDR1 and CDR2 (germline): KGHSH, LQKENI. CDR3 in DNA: TGTGCCAGCTCACCACCGAAGGGGACTCGTAATCAGCCCCAGCATTTT. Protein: CASSPPKGTRNQPQHF. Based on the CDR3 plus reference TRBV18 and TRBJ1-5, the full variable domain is NAGVMQNPRHLVRRRGQEARLRCSPMKGHSHVYWYRQLPEEGLKFMVYLQKENIIDESGMPKERFSAEFPKEGPSILRIQQVVRGDSAAYFCASSPPKGTRNQPQHFGDGTRLSIL.

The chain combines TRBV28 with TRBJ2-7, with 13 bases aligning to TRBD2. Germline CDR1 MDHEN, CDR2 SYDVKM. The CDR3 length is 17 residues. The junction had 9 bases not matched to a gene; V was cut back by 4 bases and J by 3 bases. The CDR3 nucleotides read TGTGCCAGCAGTTCCGGACTAGCGGGAGTCTTCCGCTACGAGCAGTACTTC. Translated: CASSSGLAGVFRYEQYF.

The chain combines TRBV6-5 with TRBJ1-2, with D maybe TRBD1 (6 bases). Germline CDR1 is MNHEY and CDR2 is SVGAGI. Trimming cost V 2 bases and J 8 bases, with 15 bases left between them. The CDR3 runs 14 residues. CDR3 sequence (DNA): TGTGCCAGCAGTTACAGGCAGGGGATAAAGGGCTACACCTTC. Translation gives CASSYRQGIKGYTF.

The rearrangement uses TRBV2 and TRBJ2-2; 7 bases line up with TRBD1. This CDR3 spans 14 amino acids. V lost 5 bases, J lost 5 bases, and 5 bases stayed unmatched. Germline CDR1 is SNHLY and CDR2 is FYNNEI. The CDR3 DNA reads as TGTGCCAGCAGTACTAAGACAGGGACCGGGGAGCTGTTTTTT. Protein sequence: CASSTKTGTGELFF.

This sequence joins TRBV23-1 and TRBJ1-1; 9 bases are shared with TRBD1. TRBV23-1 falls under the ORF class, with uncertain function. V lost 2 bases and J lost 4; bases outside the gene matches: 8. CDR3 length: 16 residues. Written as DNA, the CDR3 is TGCGCCAGCAGTCAAAACAGGGGGCCATGTGGCACTGAAGCTTTCTTT. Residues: CASSQNRGPCGTEAFF.

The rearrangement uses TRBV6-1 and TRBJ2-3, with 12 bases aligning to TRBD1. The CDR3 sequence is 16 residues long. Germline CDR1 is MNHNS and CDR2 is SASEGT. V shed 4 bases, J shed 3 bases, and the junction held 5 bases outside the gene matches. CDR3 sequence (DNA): TGTGCCAGCAGTGCCCCGGGACAGGGGGCAACAGATACGCAGTATTTT. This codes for CASSAPGQGATDTQYF.

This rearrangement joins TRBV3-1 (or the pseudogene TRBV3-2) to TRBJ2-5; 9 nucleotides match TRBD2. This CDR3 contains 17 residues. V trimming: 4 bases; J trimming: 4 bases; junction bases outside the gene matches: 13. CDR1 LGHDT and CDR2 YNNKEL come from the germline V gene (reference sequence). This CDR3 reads CASSPQRLAGTPETQYF. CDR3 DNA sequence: TGTGCCAGCAGCCCGCAGCGCCTAGCGGGGACACCAGAGACCCAGTACTTC.

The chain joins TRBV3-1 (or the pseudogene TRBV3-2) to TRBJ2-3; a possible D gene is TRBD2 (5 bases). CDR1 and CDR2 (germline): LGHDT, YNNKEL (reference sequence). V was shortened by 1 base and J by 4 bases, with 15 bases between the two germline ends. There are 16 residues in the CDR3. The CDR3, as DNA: TGTGCCAGCAGCCAAGGAGGGTCCCTTGAGGCAGATACGCAGTATTTT. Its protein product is CASSQGGSLEADTQYF.

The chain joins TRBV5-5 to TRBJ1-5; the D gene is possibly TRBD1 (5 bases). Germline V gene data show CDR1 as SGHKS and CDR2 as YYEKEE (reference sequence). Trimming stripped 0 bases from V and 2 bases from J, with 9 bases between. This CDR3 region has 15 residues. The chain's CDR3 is CASSLGWGGNQPQHF. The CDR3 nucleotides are TGTGCCAGCAGCTTGGGTTGGGGGGGCAATCAGCCCCAGCATTTT.

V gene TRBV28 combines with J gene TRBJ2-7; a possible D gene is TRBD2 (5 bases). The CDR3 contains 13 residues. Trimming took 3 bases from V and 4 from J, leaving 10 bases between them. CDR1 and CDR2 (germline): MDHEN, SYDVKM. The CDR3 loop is CASSLVGEYEQYF. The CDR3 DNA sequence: TGTGCCAGCAGTTTGGTGGGAGAGTACGAGCAGTACTTC.

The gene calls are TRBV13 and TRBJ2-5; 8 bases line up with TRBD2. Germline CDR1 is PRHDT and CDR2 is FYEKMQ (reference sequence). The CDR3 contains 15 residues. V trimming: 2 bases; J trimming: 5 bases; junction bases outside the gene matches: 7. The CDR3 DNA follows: TGTGCCAGCAGCTTACCAGGGACTAGATTGGAGACCCAGTACTTC. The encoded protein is CASSLPGTRLETQYF. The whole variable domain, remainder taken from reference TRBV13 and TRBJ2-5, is AAGVIQSPRHLIKEKRETATLKCYPIPRHDTVYWYQQGPGQDPQFLISFYEKMQSDKGSIPDRFSAQQFSDYHSELNMSSLELGDSALYFCASSLPGTRLETQYFGPGTRLLVL.

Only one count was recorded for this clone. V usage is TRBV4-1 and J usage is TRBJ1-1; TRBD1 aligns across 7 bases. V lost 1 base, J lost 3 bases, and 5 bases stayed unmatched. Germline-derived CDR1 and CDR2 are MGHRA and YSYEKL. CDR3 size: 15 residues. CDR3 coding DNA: TGCGCCAGCAGCCAAGGAGGGGGCCAGGACACTGAAGCTTTCTTT. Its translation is CASSQGGGQDTEAFF.

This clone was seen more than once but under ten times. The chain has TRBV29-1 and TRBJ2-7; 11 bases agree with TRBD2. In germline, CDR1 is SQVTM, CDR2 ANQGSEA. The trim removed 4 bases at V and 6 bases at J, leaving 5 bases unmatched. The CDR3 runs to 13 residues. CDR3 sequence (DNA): TGCAGCGTTGGATTCGGACTAGCGGGCGAGCAGTACTTC. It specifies CSVGFGLAGEQYF.

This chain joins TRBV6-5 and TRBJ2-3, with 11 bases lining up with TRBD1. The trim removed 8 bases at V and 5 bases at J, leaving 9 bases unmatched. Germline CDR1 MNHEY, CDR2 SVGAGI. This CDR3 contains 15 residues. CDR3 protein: CASGDRGIFGDTQYF. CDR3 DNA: TGTGCCAGCGGGGACAGGGGGATCTTCGGAGATACGCAGTATTTT.

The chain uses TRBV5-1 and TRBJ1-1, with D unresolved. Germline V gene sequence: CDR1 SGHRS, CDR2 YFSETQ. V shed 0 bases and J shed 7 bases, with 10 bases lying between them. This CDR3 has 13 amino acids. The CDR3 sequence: CASSLEISGEAFF. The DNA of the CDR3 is TGCGCCAGCAGCTTGGAAATTAGTGGTGAAGCTTTCTTT.

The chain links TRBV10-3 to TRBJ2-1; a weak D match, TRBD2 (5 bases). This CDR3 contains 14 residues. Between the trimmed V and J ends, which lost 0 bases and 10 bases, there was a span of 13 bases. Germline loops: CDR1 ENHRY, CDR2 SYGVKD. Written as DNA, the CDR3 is TGTGCCATCAGTGAGTCGGCAGGTCGAGGGGAGCAGTTCTTC. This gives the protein CAISESAGRGEQFF.

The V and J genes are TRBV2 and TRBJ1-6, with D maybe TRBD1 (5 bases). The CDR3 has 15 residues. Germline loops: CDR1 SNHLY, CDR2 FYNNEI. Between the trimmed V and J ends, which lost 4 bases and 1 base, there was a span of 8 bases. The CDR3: CASSGGRSYNSPLHF. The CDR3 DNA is TGTGCCAGCAGTGGGGGCAGGTCCTATAATTCACCCCTCCACTTT.